These 2 T cell receptor beta chains were sequenced from one sample in a study of cytomegalovirus exposure and HLA in healthy donors (TCRdb year 2017). Library preparation was by the immunoSEQ multiplex PCR assay. The multiplex PCR relied on a mix of 60 forward primers for TCR Vbeta segments and 13 reverse primers for TCR Jbeta segments. The clones in this table, taken by TCRdb from immuneACCESS, are in-frame only. Not every clone is retained; where verified, under half of the shortfall comes from an unresolved V gene, and the cause of the rest is unknown. The sample table records 100,000 to 150,000 clones; 75% to 85% of these occur just once. The top ten hold more than 3% of the sample. The sample comprised PBMCs. These receptors were taken from a man aged 35 to 55 in good health and CMV-seronegative.

The chain links TRBV7-6 to TRBJ1-5, with TRBD1 as a possible D gene (6 bases). The CDR3 has 15 residues. V gave up 5 bases and J gave up 5 bases, with 16 bases separating them. Germline V CDR1 and CDR2: SGHVS, FNYEAQ. The CDR3 is CASSQNGQTDQPQHF. CDR3 nucleotide sequence: TGTGCCAGCAGCCAAAACGGACAGACCGATCAGCCCCAGCATTTT. Full variable domain (rest looked up from reference TRBV7-6 and TRBJ1-5): GAGVSQSPRYKVTKRGQDVALRCDPISGHVSLYWYRQALGQGPEFLTYFNYEAQQDKSGLPNDRFSAERPEGSISTLTIQRTEQRDSAMYRCASSQNGQTDQPQHFGDGTRLSIL.

This chain links TRBV11-1 with TRBJ1-2; D possibly corresponds to TRBD1 (6 bases). CDR1 and CDR2 (germline): SGHAT, FQDESV (reference sequence). V lost 3 bases and J 3 bases, leaving 8 bases between the germline ends. The CDR3 contains 13 residues. The DNA of the CDR3 is TGTGCCAGCAGCTTGGGGGCCTACTATGGCTACACCTTC. Translated: CASSLGAYYGYTF.